This passage covers 20 T cell receptor beta chains from one sample sequenced in a study of molecular identifiers for immune sequencing clone quantification. TCRdb called the PCR reads again in MiXCR, with one record for every CDR3 protein. The sample consists of over 600,000 distinct CDR3 sequences, about 20% of them appearing once. Material for sequencing was naive CD8+ T cells from blood, with Jurkat cell RNA spiked in. Subset defined: FACS-sorted CD8+CD4-CCR7+CD45RA+ naive T cells. The receptors stem from a human donor in good health. Some libraries in this study had Jurkat cell RNA spiked in.

This clonotype was observed at least ten times. The chain recombines TRBV5-6 with TRBJ2-5; tentative D call: TRBD1 (6 bases). This CDR3 is built from 15 residues. V gave up 0 bases and J gave up 2 bases, with 11 bases separating them. CDR1 SGHDT and CDR2 YYEEEE come from the germline V gene. CDR3 nucleotides: TGTGCCAGCAGCTTGGTTGGGACACTACAAGAGACCCAGTACTTC. Protein sequence: CASSLVGTLQETQYF.

This clonotype was seen many times. V usage is TRBV6-8 and J usage is TRBJ1-4; the D gene is possibly TRBD1 (5 bases). The V end lost 0 bases, the J end lost 7 bases, and 12 bases lay between the germline ends. Germline CDR1 MNHGY, CDR2 SAAAGT. The CDR3 has 15 residues. This CDR3 reads CASSYSPDQGEKLFF. The DNA for the CDR3 is TGTGCCAGCAGTTACTCCCCGGATCAGGGTGAAAAACTGTTTTTT.

The rearrangement uses TRBV5-6 and TRBJ2-5; D may correspond to TRBD1 or TRBD2 (5 bases each). CDR3 length: 15 amino acids. Per germline, CDR1 SGHDT and CDR2 YYEEEE. Trimming removed 0 bases from V and 5 bases from J, with 14 bases in between. The CDR3 bases are TGTGCCAGCAGCTTGGCCCGGGACCCCACCGAGACCCAGTACTTC. As protein: CASSLARDPTETQYF. The whole variable domain, filled in from reference TRBV5-6 and TRBJ2-5, reads DAGVTQSPTHLIKTRGQQVTLRCSPKSGHDTVSWYQQALGQGPQFIFQYYEEEERQRGNFPDRFSGHQFPNYSSELNVNALLLGDSALYLCASSLARDPTETQYFGPGTRLLVL.

As concerns this clonotype: It may be a read error: a sequence one base away is much more abundant. In this CDR3 the conserved last residue, phenylalanine or tryptophan, is missing, so a read error is likely. The CDR3 nucleotides are TGTGCCAGCAACAACATGGGACAGGGGTACGAGCAGTACTCC. This translates into CASNNMGQGYEQYS. This sequence joins TRBV6-5 and TRBJ2-7, with 10 bases identical to TRBD1. The length of the CDR3 is 14 residues. V shed 7 bases and J 4 bases; nucleotides not matched to a gene: 7. In germline, CDR1 is MNHEY, CDR2 SVGAGI.

V gene TRBV2 combines with J gene TRBJ2-7; D possibly corresponds to TRBD1 (6 bases). V lost 11 bases to trimming and J lost 1 base, with 18 bases between them. The CDR3 covers 14 residues. From germline, CDR1 is SNHLY and CDR2 FYNNEI. CDR3 amino acids: CAGTWGTRSYEQYF. The DNA for the CDR3 is TGTGCCGGCACATGGGGGACACGTTCCTACGAGCAGTACTTC. The whole variable domain, filled in from reference TRBV2 and TRBJ2-7, reads EPEVTQTPSHQVTQMGQEVILRCVPISNHLYFYWYRQILGQKVEFLVSFYNNEISEKSEIFDDQFSVERPDGSNFTLKIRSTKLEDSAMYFCAGTWGTRSYEQYFGPGTRLTVT.

This clonotype occurred a few times. This sequence joins TRBV11-2 and TRBJ2-5, with a weak D call TRBD2 (7 bases). Germline assignment: CDR1 SGHAT and CDR2 FQNNGV. V dropped 5 bases and J dropped 5 bases, with 21 bases sitting between them. The CDR3 contains 16 residues. The CDR3 sequence is CASSVLMGGPGETQYF. CDR3 DNA sequence: TGTGCCAGCAGCGTTCTGATGGGGGGGCCGGGGGAGACCCAGTACTTC.

This clonotype is a singleton in its sample. One base away lies a much larger clone, so this may be a sequencing read error. The chain joins TRBV20-1 to TRBJ2-3; 8 nucleotides align to TRBD2. CDR1 and CDR2 (germline): DFQATT, SNEGSKA (reference sequence). The CDR3 sequence is 16 residues long. CDR3 protein: CSARAPGGGGTDTQCF. The CDR3 bases are TGCAGTGCTAGAGCACCCGGGGGGGGGGGCACAGATACGCAGTGTTTT.

The sample holds many counts of this clonotype. The rearrangement links TRBV24-1 to TRBJ2-7; D ambiguous. Germline V CDR1 and CDR2: KGHDR, SFDVKD. CDR3 size: 14 residues. V was cut by 4 bases and J by 1 base, with 10 bases left in between. The CDR3 DNA reads TGTGCCACCAGTGACCCGAAAGCGTCCTACGAGCAGTACTTC. As protein: CATSDPKASYEQYF.

This clonotype was found a few times. This chain links TRBV11-3 with TRBJ1-1; no clear D. Germline values: CDR1 SGHNT, CDR2 YENEEA. CDR3 length: 16 residues. V lost 2 bases to trimming and J lost 1 base, with 14 bases between them. This CDR3 reads CASSLPIPRRNTEAFF. CDR3 nucleotides: TGTGCCAGCAGCTTACCTATCCCCAGGAGGAACACTGAAGCTTTCTTT. Filled out from reference TRBV11-3 and TRBJ1-1, the complete variable domain reads EAGVVQSPRYKIIEKKQPVAFWCNPISGHNTLYWYLQNLGQGPELLIRYENEEAVDDSQLPKDRFSAERLKGVDSTLKIQPAELGDSAVYLCASSLPIPRRNTEAFFGQGTRLTVV.

In this sample, this clonotype turned up many times. This rearrangement joins TRBV12-3 or TRBV12-4 to TRBJ2-3; TRBD1 matches at 12 bases. V gave up 2 bases and J gave up 1 base; unmatched junction bases: 13. This CDR3 comprises 20 residues. CDR3 coding DNA: TGTGCCAGCAGTTTATTTGGGATAGGGACAGGGGGCGCGGGCACAGATACGCAGTATTTT. Protein product: CASSLFGIGTGGAGTDTQYF.

This clonotype was detected many times. The chain recombines TRBV30 with TRBJ1-5; no definite D call. The CDR3 contains 13 residues. Germline V lookup: CDR1 GTSNPN, CDR2 SVGIG (reference sequence). Trimming removed 1 base from V and 5 bases from J, with 9 bases in between. CDR3 protein: CAWSEEGYQPQHF. The CDR3 nucleotides are TGTGCCTGGAGTGAAGAGGGATATCAGCCCCAGCATTTT.

As concerns this clonotype: One base away lies a much larger clone, so this may be a sequencing read error. V is TRBV4-3 and J is TRBJ2-7; D not certain. CDR1 and CDR2 from the germline V gene are LGHNA and YSLEER. V lost 0 bases and J 6 bases, leaving 21 bases between the germline ends. This CDR3 is 17 amino acids long. The CDR3 sequence is CASSQDSVGLRTLEQYF. The CDR3 coding sequence is TGCGCCAGCAGCCAAGACTCCGTGGGCCTAAGGACCCTCGAGCAGTACTTC.

The sample holds a few counts of this clonotype. The V gene is TRBV6-5, the J gene TRBJ2-1; possibly TRBD2 for D (7 bases). The CDR3 runs to 15 residues. The V end was cut by 6 bases, the J end by 4 bases, with 16 bases between. Germline assignment: CDR1 MNHEY and CDR2 SVGAGI. CDR3 bases: TGTGCCAGCAGCAGGGGACCGGGAGGATACAATGAGCAGTTCTTC. It translates to CASSRGPGGYNEQFF.

This clonotype was recorded many times. V and J are TRBV7-9 and TRBJ1-1; D possibly corresponds to TRBD1 (5 bases). V was trimmed by 7 bases and J by 0 bases, leaving 12 bases between them. Germline CDR1 and CDR2: SEHNR and FQNEAQ (reference sequence). This CDR3 is 14 amino acids long. CDR3 amino acids: CASKGMFMNTEAFF. The CDR3 DNA sequence: TGTGCCAGCAAGGGGATGTTCATGAACACTGAAGCTTTCTTT.

This clonotype was observed many times. This chain connects TRBV5-4 to TRBJ2-7; the match to TRBD1 covers 9 bases. Trimming removed 4 bases from V and 3 bases from J; junction bases left unmatched: 5. The CDR3 has 14 amino acids. The germline V gene has CDR1 SGHNT and CDR2 YYREEE (reference sequence). For the CDR3, the DNA is TGTGCCAGCAGCCCGGGACAGGGAGTCTACGAGCAGTACTTC. Translating it yields CASSPGQGVYEQYF.

The chain is built from TRBV20-1 and TRBJ2-2; D is uncertain. With 3 bases removed from V and 5 bases from J, the gap between germline ends came to 7 bases. The CDR3 spans 12 residues. Germline values: CDR1 DFQATT, CDR2 SNEGSKA (reference sequence). The CDR3 DNA sequence: TGCAGTGCTAGTTTCGGTACCGGGGAGCTGTTTTTT. Translated: CSASFGTGELFF.

This clonotype was counted ten times or more. Here the CDR3 DNA reads TGTGCCAGCAGCTGGGAGACGAGTAGGACAGAAGCTTTCTTT. Its translation is CASSWETSRTEAFF. This chain joins TRBV5-6 and TRBJ1-1, with a tentative D call TRBD1 (5 bases). Germline V CDR1 and CDR2: SGHDT, YYEEEE. This CDR3 contains 14 residues. V was cut by 3 bases and J by 8 bases, with 17 bases left in between.

Concerning this clonotype: One end of the junction does not line up with germline, which may come from a read error. This chain links TRBV20-1 with TRBJ1-1; the D gene is possibly TRBD1 (5 bases). There are 15 residues in the CDR3. Germline V gene sequence: CDR1 DFQATT, CDR2 SNEGSKA (reference sequence). CDR3 DNA: TGCCGTGCTCATGCTCGGGCAGGGATGAACACCGAAGCTTTCTTT. Its translation is CRAHARAGMNTEAFF.

This clonotype was seen many times. The V and J genes are TRBV27 and TRBJ2-3, with 9 bases identical to TRBD2. The CDR3 length is 15 residues. The V gene's germline CDR1 is MNHEY and CDR2 SMNVEV (reference sequence). The J segment lost 2 bases and the V segment lost 2 bases, leaving 2 bases of the junction unmatched. CDR3 loop: CASSLSGGFTDTQYF. The CDR3 nucleotides are TGTGCCAGCAGTTTAAGCGGGGGGTTCACAGATACGCAGTATTTT.

The chain combines TRBV21-1 with TRBJ2-7; TRBD1, the table's D call, lacks a check against the DNA. TRBV21-1 is shown as a pseudogene. The length of the CDR3 is 17 residues. The CDR3, as DNA: TGTGCCAGCCCTATTCCCCCCCTCAGCGGTAGACGGGACGAGCAGTACTTC. Its translation is CASPIPPLSGRRDEQYF.